The rows below give T cell receptor beta chains drawn from one sample of a study of cytomegalovirus exposure and HLA in healthy donors. Here immunoSEQ multiplex PCR was the method, and the copy in TCRdb shows in-frame clones only, minus some. The repertoire holds 150,000 to 200,000 clones, just over 75% seen once, with about 1.9% in the top ten. The sequencing input was PBMCs. These receptor sequences come from a man aged 30-40 years in good health and CMV-seronegative. CDR3s include the opening cysteine and the closing phenylalanine or tryptophan. D genes are given only for firm matches. Not every row has a clone size; where given, it reads once, few, many or a size class.

>TRBJ1-1|NA|NA|TRBV9
CASSVGGTPMNTEAFF
TGTGCCAGCAGCGTAGGAGGAACGCCAATGAACACTGAAGCTTTCTTT
>TRBJ1-1|NA|NA|TRBV7-3
CASSPLAGAAEAFF
TGTGCCAGCAGCCCTCTCGCGGGGGCTGCTGAAGCTTTCTTT
>TRBJ1-4|NA|NA|TRBV5-1
CASSPRSTVVEKLFF
TGCGCCAGCAGCCCTAGATCGACAGTAGTTGAAAAACTGTTTTTT
>TRBJ1-1|NA|NA|TRBV2
CASSEGGRYTEAFF
TGTGCCAGCAGTGAAGGGGGGAGGTACACTGAAGCTTTCTTT
>TRBJ2-6|TRBD1|NA|TRBV7-9
CASSSPGQRNPLGVLTF
TGTGCCAGCAGCTCTCCGGGACAGCGGAATCCCTTAGGCGTCCTGACTTTC
>TRBJ1-2|NA|NA|TRBV27
CASGPLTASNYGYTF
TGTGCCAGCGGTCCCCTGACAGCTTCTAACTATGGCTACACCTTC
>TRBJ2-5|TRBD1|NA|TRBV28
CASSSRRDSQETQYF
TGTGCCAGCAGTTCGCGACGGGACAGCCAAGAGACCCAGTACTTC
>TRBJ2-5|TRBD1|NA|TRBV18
CASFSPGTGRAETQYF
TGTGCCAGCTTCTCACCCGGGACAGGGAGAGCAGAGACCCAGTACTTC
>TRBJ2-7|NA|NA|TRBV5-1
CASSSQSYEQYF
TGCGCCAGCAGCTCCCAGTCCTACGAGCAGTACTTC
>TRBJ1-3|NA|NA|TRBV10-3
CAIMKDSSGNTIYF
TGTGCCATCATGAAGGACAGCTCTGGAAACACCATATATTTT
>TRBJ1-6|NA|NA|TRBV5-1
CASSPGVGSNNSPLHF
TGCGCCAGCAGCCCGGGGGTCGGATCTAATAATTCACCCCTCCACTTT
>TRBJ2-3|NA|NA|TRBV5-4
CASSSNRDPRDTQYF
TGTGCCAGCAGCTCTAACAGGGACCCCCGGGATACGCAGTATTTT
>TRBJ2-2|NA|NA|TRBV6-4
CASSGEPTGELFF
TGTGCCAGCAGTGGAGAGCCCACCGGGGAGCTGTTTTTT
>TRBJ2-7|NA|NA|TRBV28
CASKLGRPSYEQYF
TGTGCCAGCAAACTAGGGCGACCTAGTTACGAGCAGTACTTC
>TRBJ1-1|NA|few|TRBV5-1
CASSLAGERNTEAFF
TGCGCCAGCAGCTTGGCCGGAGAAAGGAACACTGAAGCTTTCTTT
>TRBJ2-1|TRBD1|NA|TRBV7-2
CASSPGQAPGNEQFF
TGTGCCAGCAGCCCGGGACAGGCTCCAGGCAATGAGCAGTTCTTC
>TRBJ1-3|NA|NA|TRBV28
CASSDSGRGNTIYF
TGTGCCAGCAGTGACTCAGGGCGTGGAAACACCATATATTTT
>TRBJ1-5|NA|NA|TRBV5-1
CASSLVPGGGNQPQHF
TGCGCCAGCAGCTTGGTGCCAGGAGGTGGCAATCAGCCCCAGCATTTT
>TRBJ2-5|NA|NA|TRBV5-1
CASSSETGYTQYF
TGCGCCAGCAGCTCAGAAACAGGGTACACCCAGTACTTC
>TRBJ1-1|NA|NA|TRBV4-1
CASSATVRGEAFF
TGCGCCAGCAGCGCGACGGTGAGAGGTGAAGCTTTCTTT